Each of the 5 T cell receptor beta chains below was sequenced from the same sample in a study of shared T cell receptors in the human thymus. Here immunoSEQ multiplex PCR was the method, and the copy in TCRdb shows in-frame clones only, minus some. The sample carries some 720,000 clones, approximately 90% recorded once. The same sample was also studied in work on human thymus T cells.

The specimen sequenced was thymocytes. These receptors came from a boy in the first two years of life with a congenital heart defect.

The CDR3 is CSVPRGTSDHNEQFF. The CDR3 bases are TGCAGCGTCCCCAGGGGGACTAGCGACCACAATGAGCAGTTCTTC. The V gene is TRBV29-1, the J gene TRBJ2-1; 10 nucleotides line up with TRBD2. The CDR3 runs 15 residues. V shed 6 bases and J 5 bases; nucleotides not matched to a gene: 10. Germline V gives CDR1 SQVTM, CDR2 ANQGSEA.

The rearrangement links TRBV6-1 to TRBJ2-2; TRBD1 aligns across 8 bases. This CDR3 is built from 15 residues. V lost 5 bases and J lost 1; bases outside the gene matches: 3. In germline, CDR1 is MNHNS, CDR2 SASEGT. CDR3 protein: CASSNGQGNTGELFF. As DNA, the CDR3 is TGTGCCAGCAGTAATGGACAGGGGAACACCGGGGAGCTGTTTTTT.

CDR3 sequence (DNA): TGCGCCAGCAGCCTCGACAGGGTGAGGAAGACTAGCGGGAGTGGCGAGACCCAGTACTTC. Translated: CASSLDRVRKTSGSGETQYF. This rearrangement joins TRBV4-3 to TRBJ2-5; TRBD2 aligns across 12 bases. V was clipped by 4 bases and J by 5 bases; unmatched bases: 20. There are 20 residues in the CDR3. The germline V gene has CDR1 LGHNA and CDR2 YSLEER.

This chain links TRBV30 with TRBJ1-5, with D tentatively TRBD1 (6 bases). Trimming removed 4 bases from V and 3 bases from J, with 16 bases in between. CDR3 length: 15 residues. Germline lookup yields CDR1 GTSNPN and CDR2 SVGIG (reference sequence). In DNA form, the CDR3 reads TGTGCCTGGAAGACCCATGGACAGCACAATCAGCCCCAGCATTTT. This translates into CAWKTHGQHNQPQHF.

The gene calls are TRBV7-9 and TRBJ2-1, with 11 bases fitting TRBD2. J lost 3 bases, V lost 8 bases, and 6 bases had no gene match. Germline CDR1 and CDR2: SEHNR and FQNEAQ (reference sequence). CDR3 length: 15 residues. The CDR3 protein is CASELAGGVYNEQFF. As DNA, the CDR3 is TGTGCCAGCGAATTAGCGGGAGGGGTCTACAATGAGCAGTTCTTC.